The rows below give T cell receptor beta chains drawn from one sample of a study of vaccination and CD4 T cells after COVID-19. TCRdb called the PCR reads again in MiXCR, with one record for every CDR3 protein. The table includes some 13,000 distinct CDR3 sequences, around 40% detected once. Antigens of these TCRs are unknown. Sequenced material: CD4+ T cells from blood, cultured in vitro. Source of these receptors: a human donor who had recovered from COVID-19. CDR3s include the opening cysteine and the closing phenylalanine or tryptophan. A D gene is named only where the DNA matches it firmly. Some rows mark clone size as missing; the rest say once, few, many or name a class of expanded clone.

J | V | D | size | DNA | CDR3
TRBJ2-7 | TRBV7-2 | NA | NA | TGTGCCAGCAGCCCCAGTCCGGCTTTGAACGAGCAGTACTTC | CASSPSPALNEQYF
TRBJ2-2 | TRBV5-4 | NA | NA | TGTGCCAGCAGCTTGGACGAGATAGGCGGGGTGAGGACCGGGGAGCTGTTTTTT | CASSLDEIGGVRTGELFF
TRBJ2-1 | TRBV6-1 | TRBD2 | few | TGTGCCAGCAGGACTAGCGGGAGGGCGTCCTACAATGAGCAGTTCTTC | CASRTSGRASYNEQFF
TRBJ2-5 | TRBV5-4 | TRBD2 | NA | TGTGCCAGCAGCCCGACTAGCGGTAAAGAGACCCAGTACTTC | CASSPTSGKETQYF
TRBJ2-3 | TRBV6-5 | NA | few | TGTGCCAGCAGTTTTAGCGGAACTAGCACAGATACGCAGTATTTT | CASSFSGTSTDTQYF
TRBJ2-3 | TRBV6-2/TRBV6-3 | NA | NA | TGTGCCAGCAGTTACGTCCAGTTCACAGATACGCAGTATTTT | CASSYVQFTDTQYF
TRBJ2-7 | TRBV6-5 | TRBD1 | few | TGTGCCAGCAGTTACCGGGACAGGGGCCACGAGCAGTACTTC | CASSYRDRGHEQYF
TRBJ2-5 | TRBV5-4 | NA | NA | TGTGCCAGCAGTTCCCCCGGGCGGGGACAAGGGACCCAGTACTTC | CASSSPGRGQGTQYF
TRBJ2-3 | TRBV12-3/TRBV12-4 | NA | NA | TGTGCCAGCAGTGGCTTAGCGAGGTCCACAGATACGCAGTATTTT | CASSGLARSTDTQYF
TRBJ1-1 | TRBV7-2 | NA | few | TGTGCCAGCAGCTTTTTGGACACTGAAGCTTTCTTT | CASSFLDTEAFF